This T cell receptor beta chain was recovered during a study of shared clonotypes between healthy human individuals. General study results and limits: Rarefaction exposed incomplete sorted-subset sequencing despite large depth. Some clonotypes were shared by all four sorted-subset donors, while others were not shared. The non-shared ones had lower generation probabilities than the shared ones. Compared with memory subsets, naive subsets generally had larger estimated richness.

Replicate PCRs from sorted subsets contained roughly 200 ng DNA, which is 29,000 or so T cell genomes. The repertoire was sequenced with immunoSEQ multiplex PCR; TCRdb's copy has only in-frame clones and lacks some. The profile shows approximately 1,000,000 clones, more than 75% of them singletons. The V end was cut by 2 bases, the J end by 1 base, with 9 bases between. From germline, CDR1 is SGHTA and CDR2 FQGNSA. This CDR3 region has 14 residues. Turning to this clone: The antigen is undetermined.

The J gene is TRBJ2-7, the V gene TRBV7-2; D is perhaps TRBD1 (5 bases). Sequenced input: memory CD4+ T cells from PBMCs. Subset denoted: CD45RA-negative fraction. This TCR came from a man younger than 35 in good health. Some clones in this sample may be carry-over from other donors' samples. Here the CDR3 DNA reads TGTGCCAGCAGCTTACGTAGGACATCCTACGAGCAGTACTTC. Its protein product is CASSLRRTSYEQYF.